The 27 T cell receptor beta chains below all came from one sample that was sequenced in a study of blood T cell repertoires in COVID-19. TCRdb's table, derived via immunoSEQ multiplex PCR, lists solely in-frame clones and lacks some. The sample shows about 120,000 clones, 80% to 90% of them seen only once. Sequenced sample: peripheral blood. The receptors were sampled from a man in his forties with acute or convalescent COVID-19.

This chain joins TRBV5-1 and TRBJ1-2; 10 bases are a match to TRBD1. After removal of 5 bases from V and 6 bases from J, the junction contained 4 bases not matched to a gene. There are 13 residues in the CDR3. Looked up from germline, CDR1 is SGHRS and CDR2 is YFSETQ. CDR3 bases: TGCGCCAGCAGGCCCGGGACAGGGGATGGCTACACCTTC. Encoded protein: CASRPGTGDGYTF.

DNA for the CDR3: TGTGCCAGCAGCCAAGACCGCTGGACAGCGAACTATGGCTACACCTTC. Amino acid sequence: CASSQDRWTANYGYTF. V usage is TRBV14 and J usage is TRBJ1-2, with D possibly being TRBD1 (6 bases). Trimming pared 0 bases from V and 2 bases from J, leaving 13 bases between. The CDR3 spans 16 residues. Germline lookup yields CDR1 SGHDN and CDR2 FVKESK.

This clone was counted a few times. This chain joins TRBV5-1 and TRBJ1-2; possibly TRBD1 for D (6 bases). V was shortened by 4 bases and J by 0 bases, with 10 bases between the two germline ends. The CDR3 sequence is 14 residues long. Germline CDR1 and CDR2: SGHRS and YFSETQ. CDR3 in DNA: TGCGCCAGCAGCGCTTGGGACACTAACTATGGCTACACCTTC. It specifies CASSAWDTNYGYTF.

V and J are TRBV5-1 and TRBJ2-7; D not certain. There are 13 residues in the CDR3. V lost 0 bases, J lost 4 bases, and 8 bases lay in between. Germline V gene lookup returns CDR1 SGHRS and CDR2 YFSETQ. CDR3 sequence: CASSLDVQYEQYF. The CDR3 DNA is TGCGCCAGCAGCTTGGATGTCCAATACGAGCAGTACTTC. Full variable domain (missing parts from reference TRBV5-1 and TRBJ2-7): KAGVTQTPRYLIKTRGQQVTLSCSPISGHRSVSWYQQTPGQGLQFLFEYFSETQRNKGNFPGRFSGRQFSNSRSEMNVSTLELGDSALYLCASSLDVQYEQYFGPGTRLTVT.

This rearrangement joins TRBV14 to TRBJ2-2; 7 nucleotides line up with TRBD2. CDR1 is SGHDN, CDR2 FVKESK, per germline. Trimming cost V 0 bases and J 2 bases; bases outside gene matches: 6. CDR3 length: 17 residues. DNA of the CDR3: TGTGCCAGCAGCCAAGATCGGGGGACTATTAACACCGGGGAGCTGTTTTTT. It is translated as CASSQDRGTINTGELFF.

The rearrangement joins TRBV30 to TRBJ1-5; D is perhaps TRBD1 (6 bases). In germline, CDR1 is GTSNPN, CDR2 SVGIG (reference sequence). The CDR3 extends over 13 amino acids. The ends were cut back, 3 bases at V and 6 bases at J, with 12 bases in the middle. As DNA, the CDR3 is TGTGCCTGGAGCAGGGGAATGGGTCAGCCCCAGCATTTT. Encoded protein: CAWSRGMGQPQHF.

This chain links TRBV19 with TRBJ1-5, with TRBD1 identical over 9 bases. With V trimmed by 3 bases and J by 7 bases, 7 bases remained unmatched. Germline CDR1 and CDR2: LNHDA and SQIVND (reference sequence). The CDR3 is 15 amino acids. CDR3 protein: CASSIKDRGGQPQHF. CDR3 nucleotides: TGTGCCAGTAGTATCAAGGACAGGGGAGGCCAGCCCCAGCATTTT.

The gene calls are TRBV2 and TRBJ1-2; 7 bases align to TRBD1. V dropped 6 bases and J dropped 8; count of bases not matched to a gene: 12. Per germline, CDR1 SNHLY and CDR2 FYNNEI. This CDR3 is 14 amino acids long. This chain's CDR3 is CASSRTGVSTGYTF. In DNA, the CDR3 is TGTGCCAGCAGCCGCACAGGGGTTTCGACGGGCTACACCTTC.

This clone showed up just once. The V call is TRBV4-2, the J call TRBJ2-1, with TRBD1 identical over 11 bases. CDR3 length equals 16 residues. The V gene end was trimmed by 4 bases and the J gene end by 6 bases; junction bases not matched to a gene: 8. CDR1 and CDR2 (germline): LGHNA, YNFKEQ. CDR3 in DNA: TGTGCCAGCAGCCGCCTCCGGGACAGGGGGAGCAATGAGCAGTTCTTC. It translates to CASSRLRDRGSNEQFF.

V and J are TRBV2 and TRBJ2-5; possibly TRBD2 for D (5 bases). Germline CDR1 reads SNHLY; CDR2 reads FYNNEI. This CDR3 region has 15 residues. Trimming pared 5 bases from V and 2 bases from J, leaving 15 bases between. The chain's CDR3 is CASSFSAAVQETQYF. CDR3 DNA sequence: TGTGCCAGCAGTTTTAGCGCGGCAGTTCAAGAGACCCAGTACTTC. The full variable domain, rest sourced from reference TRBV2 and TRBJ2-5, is EPEVTQTPSHQVTQMGQEVILRCVPISNHLYFYWYRQILGQKVEFLVSFYNNEISEKSEIFDDQFSVERPDGSNFTLKIRSTKLEDSAMYFCASSFSAAVQETQYFGPGTRLLVL.

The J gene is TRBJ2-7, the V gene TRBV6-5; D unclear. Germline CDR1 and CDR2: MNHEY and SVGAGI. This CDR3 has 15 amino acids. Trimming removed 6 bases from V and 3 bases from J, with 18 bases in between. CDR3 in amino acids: CASSFRSPFLYEQYF. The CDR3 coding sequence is TGTGCCAGCAGCTTCAGGTCGCCCTTCCTCTACGAGCAGTACTTC.

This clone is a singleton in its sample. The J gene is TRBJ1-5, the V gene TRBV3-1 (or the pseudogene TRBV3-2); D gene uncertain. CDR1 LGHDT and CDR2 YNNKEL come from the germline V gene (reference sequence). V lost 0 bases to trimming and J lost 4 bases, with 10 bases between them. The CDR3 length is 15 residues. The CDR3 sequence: CASSQDDGANQPQHF. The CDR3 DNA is TGTGCCAGCAGCCAAGATGACGGAGCAAATCAGCCCCAGCATTTT.

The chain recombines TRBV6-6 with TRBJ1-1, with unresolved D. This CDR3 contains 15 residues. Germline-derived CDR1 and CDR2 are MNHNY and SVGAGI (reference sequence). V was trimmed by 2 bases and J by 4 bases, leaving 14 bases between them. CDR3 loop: CASSYPQSRSTEAFF. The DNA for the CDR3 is TGTGCCAGCAGTTACCCCCAGAGCCGGAGCACTGAAGCTTTCTTT.

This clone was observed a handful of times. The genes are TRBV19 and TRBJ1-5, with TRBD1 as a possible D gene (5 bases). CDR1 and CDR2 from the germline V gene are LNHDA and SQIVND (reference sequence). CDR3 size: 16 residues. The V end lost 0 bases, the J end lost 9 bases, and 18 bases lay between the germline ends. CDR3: CASSIDLLGAEGPQHF. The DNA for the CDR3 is TGTGCCAGTAGTATAGATTTATTAGGGGCCGAAGGGCCCCAGCATTTT.

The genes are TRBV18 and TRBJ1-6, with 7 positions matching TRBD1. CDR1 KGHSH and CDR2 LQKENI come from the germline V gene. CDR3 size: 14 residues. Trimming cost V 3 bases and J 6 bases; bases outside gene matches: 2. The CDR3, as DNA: TGTGCCAGCTCACCCGGGACAGCTAATTCACCCCTCCACTTT. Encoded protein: CASSPGTANSPLHF.

Here the CDR3 reads CASSPPGWGRIAGGPYNEQFF. CDR3 in DNA: TGTGCCAGCTCACCACCTGGTTGGGGAAGGATAGCGGGAGGGCCGTATAATGAGCAGTTCTTC. The chain carries TRBV18 and TRBJ2-1, with TRBD2 matching over 11 bases. V lost 0 bases and J lost 7; bases outside the gene matches: 20. The CDR3 consists of 21 residues. Germline V gene data show CDR1 as KGHSH and CDR2 as LQKENI.

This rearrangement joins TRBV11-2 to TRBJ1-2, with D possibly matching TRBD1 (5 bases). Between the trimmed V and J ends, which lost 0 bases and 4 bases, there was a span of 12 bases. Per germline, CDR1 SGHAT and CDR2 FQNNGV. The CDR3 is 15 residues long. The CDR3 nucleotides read TGTGCCAGCAGCTTAGATGTAGGGGTGGTCTATGGCTACACCTTC. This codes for CASSLDVGVVYGYTF.

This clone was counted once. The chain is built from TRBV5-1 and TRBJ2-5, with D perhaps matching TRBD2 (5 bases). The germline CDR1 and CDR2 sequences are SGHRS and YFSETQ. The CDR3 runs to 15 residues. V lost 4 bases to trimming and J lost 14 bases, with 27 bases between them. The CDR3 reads CASSRGSGNRANYYF. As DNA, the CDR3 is TGCGCCAGCAGCCGAGGATCGGGGAACCGAGCGAACTACTACTTC. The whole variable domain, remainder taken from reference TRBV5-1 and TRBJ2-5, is KAGVTQTPRYLIKTRGQQVTLSCSPISGHRSVSWYQQTPGQGLQFLFEYFSETQRNKGNFPGRFSGRQFSNSRSEMNVSTLELGDSALYLCASSRGSGNRANYYFGPGTRLLVL.

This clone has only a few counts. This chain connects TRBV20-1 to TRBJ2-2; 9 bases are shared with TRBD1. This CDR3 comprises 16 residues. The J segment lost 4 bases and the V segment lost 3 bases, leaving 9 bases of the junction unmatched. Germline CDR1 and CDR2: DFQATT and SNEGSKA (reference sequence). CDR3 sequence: CSASSGTGLGTGELFF. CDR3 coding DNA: TGCAGTGCTAGTTCCGGGACAGGGCTAGGCACCGGGGAGCTGTTTTTT.

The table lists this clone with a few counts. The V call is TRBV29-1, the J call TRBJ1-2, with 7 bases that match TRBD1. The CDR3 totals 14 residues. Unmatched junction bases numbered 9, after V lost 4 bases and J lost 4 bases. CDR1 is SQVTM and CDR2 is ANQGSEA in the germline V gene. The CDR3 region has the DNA TGCAGCGTTGGACAGGGTGGGACTGCCTATGGCTACACCTTC. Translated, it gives CSVGQGGTAYGYTF. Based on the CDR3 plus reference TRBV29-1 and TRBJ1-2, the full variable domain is SAVISQKPSRDICQRGTSLTIQCQVDSQVTMMFWYRQQPGQSLTLIATANQGSEATYESGFVIDKFPISRPNLTFSTLTVSNMSPEDSSIYLCSVGQGGTAYGYTFGSGTRLTVV.

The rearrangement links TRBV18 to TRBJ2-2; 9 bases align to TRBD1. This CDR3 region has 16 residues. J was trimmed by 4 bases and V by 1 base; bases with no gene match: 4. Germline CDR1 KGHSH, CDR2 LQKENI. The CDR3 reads CASSPRGQGTTGELFF. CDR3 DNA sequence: TGTGCCAGCTCACCACGGGGACAGGGTACCACCGGGGAGCTGTTTTTT.

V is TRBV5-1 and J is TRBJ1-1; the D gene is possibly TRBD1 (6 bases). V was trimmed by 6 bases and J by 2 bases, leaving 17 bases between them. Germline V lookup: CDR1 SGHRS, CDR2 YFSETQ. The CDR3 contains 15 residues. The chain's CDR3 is CASTGQLTPNTEAFF. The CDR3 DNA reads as TGCGCCAGCACCGGACAGCTAACACCAAACACTGAAGCTTTCTTT.

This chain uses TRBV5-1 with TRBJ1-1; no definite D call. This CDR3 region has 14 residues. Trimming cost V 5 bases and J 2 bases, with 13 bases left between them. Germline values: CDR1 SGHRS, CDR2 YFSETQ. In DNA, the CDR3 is TGCGCCAGCAGACAAACGAGGCGTAACACTGAAGCTTTCTTT. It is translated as CASRQTRRNTEAFF.

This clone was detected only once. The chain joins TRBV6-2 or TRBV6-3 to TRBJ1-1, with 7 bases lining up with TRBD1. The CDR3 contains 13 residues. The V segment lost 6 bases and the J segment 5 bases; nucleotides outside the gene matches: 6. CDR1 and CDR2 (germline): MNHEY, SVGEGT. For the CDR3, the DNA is TGTGCCAGCAGCGTTGACAGGGATACTGAAGCTTTCTTT. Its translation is CASSVDRDTEAFF.

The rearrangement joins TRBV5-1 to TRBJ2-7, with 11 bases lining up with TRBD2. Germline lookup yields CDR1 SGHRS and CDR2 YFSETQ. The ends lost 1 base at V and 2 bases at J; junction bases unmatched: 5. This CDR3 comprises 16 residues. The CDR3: CASSLTLAGGAYEQYF. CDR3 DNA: TGCGCCAGCAGCTTGACCCTAGCGGGGGGAGCCTACGAGCAGTACTTC. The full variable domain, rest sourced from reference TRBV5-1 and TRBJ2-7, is KAGVTQTPRYLIKTRGQQVTLSCSPISGHRSVSWYQQTPGQGLQFLFEYFSETQRNKGNFPGRFSGRQFSNSRSEMNVSTLELGDSALYLCASSLTLAGGAYEQYFGPGTRLTVT.

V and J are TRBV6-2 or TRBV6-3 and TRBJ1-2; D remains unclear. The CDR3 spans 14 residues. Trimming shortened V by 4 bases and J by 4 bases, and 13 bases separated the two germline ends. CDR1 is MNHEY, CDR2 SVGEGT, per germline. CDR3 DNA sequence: TGTGCCAGCAGTTCCGGGGATTCCCTCTATGGCTACACCTTC. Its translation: CASSSGDSLYGYTF.

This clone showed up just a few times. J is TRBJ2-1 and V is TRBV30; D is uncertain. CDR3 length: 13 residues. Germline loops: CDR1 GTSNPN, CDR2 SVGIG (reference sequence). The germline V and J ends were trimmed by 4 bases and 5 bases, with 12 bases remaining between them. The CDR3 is CAWKRLGNNEQFF. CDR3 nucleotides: TGTGCCTGGAAGAGACTCGGAAACAATGAGCAGTTCTTC.